The 14 T cell receptor beta chains below were found in one sample sequenced in a study of regulatory T cells in long-lasting Graves disease. As to time point: newly diagnosed GD, antithyroid drugs for less than 3 months. TCR sequences were obtained from RNA taken from PBMCs. Libraries of TCR beta came from iRepertoire HTBI primers plus Arm-PCR of CDR3 regions. TCRdb recomputed calls from the multiplex PCR reads with MiXCR, one row per CDR3 protein. The sample has more than 400,000 distinct CDR3 sequences, 16% seen once. This sample was shared with a second study, whose subject was T cells in Graves' hyperthyroidism and ophthalmopathy.

The sequencing here drew on peripheral blood mononuclear cells (PBMCs), taken at new diagnosis, from a patient treated with antithyroid drugs. Receptors originate from a man between 35 and 55 years old with Graves disease.

This clonotype was seen many times. V and J are TRBV27 and TRBJ1-2; the match to TRBD1 covers 8 bases. Germline CDR1 MNHEY, CDR2 SMNVEV (reference sequence). CDR3 length: 14 residues. The V segment lost 5 bases and the J segment 7 bases; nucleotides outside the gene matches: 9. CDR3 sequence: CASSPTAGTGGYTF. The CDR3 DNA sequence: TGTGCCAGCAGTCCAACAGCCGGGACAGGTGGCTACACCTTC.

Turning to this clonotype: It may be a read error: a sequence one base away is much more abundant. The rearrangement uses TRBV5-5 and TRBJ2-3, with D possibly TRBD1 on 5 matching bases. CDR3 size: 13 residues. The ends were cut back, 4 bases at V and 4 bases at J, with 10 bases in the middle. The germline V gene has CDR1 SGHKS and CDR2 YYEKEE (reference sequence). The CDR3 reads CASSIQAPDTQYF. The CDR3 bases are TGTGCCAGCAGCATACAGGCCCCAGATACGCAGTATTTT.

This clonotype was seen ten or more times. This chain connects TRBV11-2 to TRBJ2-4; D remains ambiguous. V was clipped by 1 base and J by 3 bases, with 13 bases between them. Germline lookup yields CDR1 SGHAT and CDR2 FQNNGV. The CDR3 totals 16 residues. CDR3 sequence (DNA): TGTGCCAGCAGCTTAGTGCGAGTACTGGGCAAAAACATTCAGTACTTC. Translated, it gives CASSLVRVLGKNIQYF.

This clonotype was observed many times. The chain recombines TRBV2 with TRBJ2-7; TRBD1 matches 10 bases. Trimming took 4 bases from V and 5 from J; bases not matched to a gene: 8. In germline, CDR1 is SNHLY, CDR2 FYNNEI. This CDR3 contains 15 residues. The CDR3 DNA reads TGTGCCAGCAGTGTCAGGACAGGGGGAAGAAACGAGCAGTACTTC. Translation gives CASSVRTGGRNEQYF.

This clonotype has at least ten counts. V is TRBV3-1 and J is TRBJ1-1, with D maybe TRBD1 (5 bases). The V gene lost 1 base and the J gene lost 3 bases, with 9 bases spanning the gap. The CDR3 has 14 amino acids. The germline gives CDR1 LGHDT, CDR2 YNNKEL (reference sequence). This CDR3 reads CASSQAGLDTEAFF. The CDR3 nucleotides read TGTGCCAGCAGCCAAGCAGGGTTGGACACTGAAGCTTTCTTT. Full variable domain (outside the CDR3, taken from reference TRBV3-1 and TRBJ1-1): DTAVSQTPKYLVTQMGNDKSIKCEQNLGHDTMYWYKQDSKKFLKIMFSYNNKELIINETVPNRFSPKSPDKAHLNLHINSLELGDSAVYFCASSQAGLDTEAFFGQGTRLTVV.

This clonotype showed up many times. This chain joins TRBV30 and TRBJ1-1; the D is unclear. The germline gives CDR1 GTSNPN, CDR2 SVGIG (reference sequence). Trimming left V 2 bases short and J 1 base short, with 17 bases between. The CDR3 extends over 16 amino acids. In nucleotides, the CDR3 is TGTGCCTGGAGTATAACAGCGAGGGCAGCGAACACTGAAGCTTTCTTT. Its translation is CAWSITARAANTEAFF.

This clonotype has ten or more counts. This chain links TRBV28 with TRBJ2-7, with 11 bases matching TRBD1. CDR1 and CDR2 from the germline V gene are MDHEN and SYDVKM. The V segment lost 2 bases and the J segment 7 bases; nucleotides outside the gene matches: 7. This CDR3 is 15 amino acids long. In nucleotides, the CDR3 is TGTGCCAGCAGTTTAGCCGGACAGGGGGCTGGGGAGCAGTACTTC. Translated, it gives CASSLAGQGAGEQYF.

The table lists this clonotype with many counts. The chain couples TRBV15 to TRBJ2-7, with TRBD2 identical over 7 bases. J lost 7 bases, V lost 0 bases, and 9 bases had no gene match. CDR1 LNHNV and CDR2 YYDKDF come from the germline V gene (reference sequence). CDR3 length equals 15 residues. The CDR3 sequence is CATSREGGRAEEQYF. The CDR3, as DNA: TGTGCCACCAGCAGAGAGGGGGGGAGGGCTGAAGAGCAGTACTTC.

This chain uses TRBV19 with TRBJ2-5, with D hard to call. This CDR3 comprises 13 residues. Per the germline V gene, CDR1 is LNHDA and CDR2 is SQIVND (reference sequence). Trimming removed 1 base at V and 7 bases at J, with 10 bases between. CDR3: CASSIGPLVTQYF. The CDR3 bases are TGTGCCAGTAGTATAGGACCTCTGGTGACCCAGTACTTC.

Concerning this clonotype itself: Given a much more abundant clone one base away, this may be a read error. The chain carries TRBV19 and TRBJ2-7; TRBD2 matches at 7 bases. The germline gives CDR1 LNHDA, CDR2 SQIVND (reference sequence). The CDR3 is 15 amino acids. The CDR3 is CASSKSASGSYGQYF. CDR3 bases: TGTGCCAGTAGTAAGTCGGCTAGCGGTTCCTACGGGCAGTACTTC.

This clonotype came up many times. The chain employs TRBV28 and TRBJ1-5, with TRBD1 identical over 7 bases. Trimming at V came to 3 bases and at J to 3 bases, leaving 5 bases not matched to a gene. Germline V gene lookup returns CDR1 MDHEN and CDR2 SYDVKM. The CDR3 runs to 15 residues. CDR3 protein: CASSFPGQLNQPQHF. CDR3 in DNA: TGTGCCAGCAGTTTCCCGGGACAGCTCAATCAGCCCCAGCATTTT.

This chain uses TRBV5-1 with TRBJ2-7; 12 nucleotides agree with TRBD2. The CDR3 has 15 residues. Losses at the gene ends were 3 bases for V and 2 bases for J; bases not matched to a gene: 3. CDR1 SGHRS and CDR2 YFSETQ come from the germline V gene. The CDR3 DNA follows: TGCGCCAGCAGCTGGACTAGCGGGGTAACCTACGAGCAGTACTTC. Translation gives CASSWTSGVTYEQYF. Full variable domain (outside the CDR3, taken from reference TRBV5-1 and TRBJ2-7): KAGVTQTPRYLIKTRGQQVTLSCSPISGHRSVSWYQQTPGQGLQFLFEYFSETQRNKGNFPGRFSGRQFSNSRSEMNVSTLELGDSALYLCASSWTSGVTYEQYFGPGTRLTVT.

The V gene is TRBV19, the J gene TRBJ2-1, with 12 bases aligning to TRBD2. The V gene end was trimmed by 6 bases and the J gene end by 4 bases; junction bases not matched to a gene: 7. The CDR3 runs 16 residues. Germline values: CDR1 LNHDA, CDR2 SQIVND (reference sequence). CDR3 residues: CASSPSGRGAYNEQFF. CDR3 DNA sequence: TGTGCCAGTAGCCCTAGCGGGAGGGGTGCATACAATGAGCAGTTCTTC.

This clonotype was counted ten times or more. This chain joins TRBV5-1 and TRBJ2-1; the D is unclear. Germline values: CDR1 SGHRS, CDR2 YFSETQ. The V and J ends lost 2 bases and 3 bases respectively, with 12 bases between them. The CDR3 sequence is 15 residues long. The chain's CDR3 is CASSFFAQRYNEQFF. The DNA for the CDR3 is TGCGCCAGCAGCTTTTTCGCCCAGCGCTACAATGAGCAGTTCTTC.